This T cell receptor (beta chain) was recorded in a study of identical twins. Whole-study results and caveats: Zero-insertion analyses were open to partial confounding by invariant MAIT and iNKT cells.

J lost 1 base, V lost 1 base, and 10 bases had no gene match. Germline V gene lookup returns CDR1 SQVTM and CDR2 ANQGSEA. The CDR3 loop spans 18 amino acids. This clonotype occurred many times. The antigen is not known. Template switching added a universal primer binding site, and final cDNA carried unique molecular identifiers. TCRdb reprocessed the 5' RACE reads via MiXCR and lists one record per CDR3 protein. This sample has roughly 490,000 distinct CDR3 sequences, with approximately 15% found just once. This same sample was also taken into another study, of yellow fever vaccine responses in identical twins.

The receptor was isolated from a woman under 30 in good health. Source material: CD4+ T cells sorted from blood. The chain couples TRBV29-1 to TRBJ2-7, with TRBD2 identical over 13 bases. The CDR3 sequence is CSVEVLTRLAGGSYEQYF. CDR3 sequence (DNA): TGCAGCGTTGAAGTCCTGACCCGACTAGCGGGGGGTTCCTACGAGCAGTACTTC.